These 3 T cell receptor beta chains came from one sample sequenced in a study of cytomegalovirus exposure and HLA in healthy donors. PCR involved 60 Vbeta and 13 Jbeta primers. Generated by immunoSEQ multiplex PCR, the TCRdb table keeps only in-frame clones and is missing some. The sample contains some 90,000 clones, roughly 74% of which appear only once. Material: PBMCs. Receptor source: a female donor in good health and CMV-seropositive.

The rearrangement uses TRBV7-9 and TRBJ1-1, with D perhaps TRBD1 (6 bases). CDR1 is SEHNR and CDR2 is FQNEAQ in the germline V gene (reference sequence). CDR3 size: 14 residues. V dropped 5 bases and J dropped 4 bases, with 14 bases sitting between them. CDR3 in amino acids: CASSPLRGTTEAFF. The CDR3 nucleotides read TGTGCCAGCAGCCCCTTAAGGGGGACCACTGAAGCTTTCTTT.

The chain carries TRBV28 and TRBJ2-1, with D possibly being TRBD1 (5 bases). The CDR3 runs to 15 residues. V was shortened by 5 bases and J by 3 bases, with 14 bases between the two germline ends. CDR1 is MDHEN and CDR2 is SYDVKM in the germline V gene. The CDR3 region has the DNA TGTGCCAGCAGTATAAGGACAACTGGCTACAATGAGCAGTTCTTC. As protein: CASSIRTTGYNEQFF.

The chain couples TRBV28 to TRBJ2-3; 7 bases match TRBD1. V lost 10 bases to trimming and J lost 1 base; unmatched junction nucleotides: 2. Germline V gene data show CDR1 as MDHEN and CDR2 as SYDVKM. The CDR3 has 12 amino acids. The CDR3 DNA sequence: TGTGCCACCGACAGGGGCACAGATACGCAGTATTTT. It encodes CATDRGTDTQYF.